Presented here are 15 T cell receptor beta chains from one specimen sequenced in a study of naive and memory T cell subsets. Both TRBC1 and TRBC2 were covered by a beta constant-region primer of two equimolar oligonucleotides. The ligated cDNA underwent four PCR rounds using SP2 and nested alpha and beta constant-region primers. TCRdb re-derived calls from the UMI-ligation and nested PCR reads in MiXCR, one entry per CDR3 protein. Counted here are about 150,000 distinct CDR3 sequences, roughly 22% occurring once; the ten biggest clones make up roughly 0.1%. For these receptors, no antigen is known. Study-level findings and limits: A few larger clonotypes appeared in naive repertoires, especially CD8, possibly memory cells re-expressing CD45RA.

Input material: naive CD4+ T cells from blood. All receptors derive from a human donor in good health.

This chain joins TRBV11-3 and TRBJ2-1; no clear D gene. This CDR3 comprises 11 residues. V lost 5 bases to trimming and J lost 9 bases, with 8 bases between them. Per the germline V gene, CDR1 is SGHNT and CDR2 is YENEEA. CDR3 nucleotides: TGTGCCAGCAGCGGGGATACTGAGCAGTTCTTC. Its translation: CASSGDTEQFF.

The V call is TRBV3-1, the J call TRBJ2-1; D remains unclear. V gave up 1 base and J gave up 5 bases, with 6 bases separating them. CDR3 size: 13 residues. Looked up from germline, CDR1 is LGHDT and CDR2 is YNNKEL (reference sequence). The CDR3 protein is CASSQGTNNEQFF. CDR3 DNA: TGTGCCAGCAGCCAAGGGACCAACAATGAGCAGTTCTTC.

This rearrangement joins TRBV12-3 or TRBV12-4 to TRBJ1-2; no clear D. CDR3 length: 15 amino acids. V was pared by 0 bases and J by 6 bases, with 14 bases between. The CDR3 protein is CASSLAGTARDGYTF. The CDR3 bases are TGTGCCAGCAGTTTAGCGGGAACCGCGCGGGATGGCTACACCTTC.

This clonotype was seen more than once but under ten times. This sequence joins TRBV12-3 or TRBV12-4 and TRBJ2-7; 8 bases align to TRBD1. The J segment lost 6 bases and the V segment lost 6 bases, leaving 7 bases of the junction unmatched. CDR3 length: 13 amino acids. The CDR3 here is CASSRQTGAEQYF. For the CDR3, the DNA is TGTGCCAGCAGCCGGCAGACAGGGGCCGAGCAGTACTTC.

This clonotype turned up a few times. This rearrangement joins TRBV24-1 to TRBJ2-3; TRBD2 aligns across 8 bases. CDR1 KGHDR and CDR2 SFDVKD come from the germline V gene. This CDR3 comprises 14 residues. J gave up 3 bases and V 5 bases, and 3 bases lay outside the gene matches. The CDR3 reads CATSGAGATDTQYF. CDR3 sequence (DNA): TGTGCCACCAGTGGAGCGGGAGCAACAGATACGCAGTATTTT.

V usage is TRBV3-1 and J usage is TRBJ2-1, with 7 bases identical to TRBD2. The CDR3 runs 15 residues. Per germline, CDR1 LGHDT and CDR2 YNNKEL (reference sequence). V lost 4 bases, J lost 2 bases, and 5 bases stayed unmatched. The CDR3 DNA sequence: TGTGCCAGCAGCCTGCTCCTAGCGGCCTACAATGAGCAGTTCTTC. Amino acids: CASSLLLAAYNEQFF.

The CDR3 loop is CASRSRDSWDQPQHF. CDR3 DNA: TGTGCCAGCAGGAGCCGGGACAGCTGGGATCAGCCCCAGCATTTT. The chain links TRBV6-5 to TRBJ1-5, with TRBD1 matching over 7 bases. Germline V lookup: CDR1 MNHEY, CDR2 SVGAGI. V lost 6 bases, J lost 5 bases, and 10 bases stayed unmatched. This CDR3 has 15 residues.

The table lists this clonotype with a few counts. The chain links TRBV29-1 to TRBJ2-5; D possibly corresponds to TRBD1 (5 bases). V was pared by 2 bases and J by 4 bases, with 11 bases between. CDR1 is SQVTM and CDR2 is ANQGSEA in the germline V gene. The CDR3 covers 13 residues. The CDR3 loop reads CSVESFQGETQYF. CDR3 in DNA: TGCAGCGTTGAAAGCTTCCAGGGAGAGACCCAGTACTTC.

V and J are TRBV12-3 or TRBV12-4 and TRBJ1-5; 7 bases agree with TRBD1. The CDR3 extends over 14 amino acids. V lost 6 bases to trimming and J lost 4 bases; unmatched junction nucleotides: 6. This chain's CDR3 is CASRATGSNQPQHF. The CDR3 DNA is TGTGCCAGCAGGGCGACAGGGTCAAATCAGCCCCAGCATTTT.

The chain combines TRBV12-3 or TRBV12-4 with TRBJ2-1; TRBD2 matches 7 bases. J gave up 4 bases and V 2 bases, and 5 bases lay outside the gene matches. The CDR3 length is 15 residues. The CDR3 reads CASSLPGTKYNEQFF. The CDR3 nucleotides are TGTGCCAGCAGTTTACCAGGGACTAAGTACAATGAGCAGTTCTTC.

The chain combines TRBV6-5 with TRBJ2-7; the D is unclear. Trimming pared 5 bases from V and 6 bases from J, leaving 17 bases between. The CDR3 is made up of 14 amino acids. Per the germline V gene, CDR1 is MNHEY and CDR2 is SVGAGI. In DNA form, the CDR3 reads TGTGCCAGCAGTAACGCCGGGCCGAGAGGCGAGCAGTACTTC. Amino acids: CASSNAGPRGEQYF.

This clonotype was found a few times. The genes are TRBV19 and TRBJ1-5; 8 bases match TRBD1. After removal of 6 bases from V and 7 bases from J, the junction contained 11 bases not matched to a gene. Looked up from germline, CDR1 is LNHDA and CDR2 is SQIVND (reference sequence). This CDR3 is 15 amino acids long. The CDR3 is CASRDTGGGGQPQHF. Written as DNA, the CDR3 is TGTGCCAGTAGAGATACAGGGGGAGGAGGGCAGCCCCAGCATTTT.

This chain joins TRBV15 and TRBJ1-4; D not resolved. V was clipped by 0 bases and J by 8 bases, with 7 bases between them. Germline V gene lookup returns CDR1 LNHNV and CDR2 YYDKDF (reference sequence). The CDR3 sequence is 13 residues long. CDR3 nucleotides: TGTGCCACCAGCAGAGATCTGAACGAAAAACTGTTTTTT. It encodes CATSRDLNEKLFF. Full variable domain (rest looked up from reference TRBV15 and TRBJ1-4): DAMVIQNPRYQVTQFGKPVTLSCSQTLNHNVMYWYQQKSSQAPKLLFHYYDKDFNNEADTPDNFQSRRPNTSFCFLDIRSPGLGDTAMYLCATSRDLNEKLFFGSGTQLSVL.

CDR3 amino acids: CASRTGVERTEAFF. Here the CDR3 DNA reads TGTGCCAGCAGGACAGGGGTGGAGAGGACTGAAGCTTTCTTT. The chain employs TRBV6-5 and TRBJ1-1, with 8 bases lining up with TRBD1. The CDR3 has 14 residues. The V and J ends lost 6 bases and 5 bases, in that order; junction bases with no gene match: 8. The V gene's germline CDR1 is MNHEY and CDR2 SVGAGI.

This clonotype has a count of ten or more. V and J are TRBV29-1 and TRBJ2-2; D is perhaps TRBD1 or TRBD2 (5 bases each). The CDR3 totals 13 residues. Germline-derived CDR1 and CDR2 are SQVTM and ANQGSEA. Trimming stripped 4 bases from V and 4 bases from J, with 10 bases between. DNA of the CDR3: TGCAGCGTTGTATGGGGGTTCACCGGGGAGCTGTTTTTT. Protein: CSVVWGFTGELFF.